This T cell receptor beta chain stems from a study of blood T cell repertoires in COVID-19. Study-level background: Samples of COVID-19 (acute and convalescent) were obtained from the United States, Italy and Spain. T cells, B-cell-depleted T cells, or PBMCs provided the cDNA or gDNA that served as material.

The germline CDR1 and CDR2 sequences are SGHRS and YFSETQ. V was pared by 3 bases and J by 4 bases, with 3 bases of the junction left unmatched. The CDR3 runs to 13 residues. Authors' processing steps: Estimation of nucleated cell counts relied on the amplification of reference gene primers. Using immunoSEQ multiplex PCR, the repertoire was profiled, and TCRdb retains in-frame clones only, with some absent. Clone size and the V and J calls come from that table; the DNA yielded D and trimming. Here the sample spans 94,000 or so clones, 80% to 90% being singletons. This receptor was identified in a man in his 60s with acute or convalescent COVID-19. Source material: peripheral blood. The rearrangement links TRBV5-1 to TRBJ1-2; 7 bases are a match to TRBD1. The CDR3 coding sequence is TGCGCCAGCAGCTCGGACAGGAGCTATGGCTACACCTTC. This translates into CASSSDRSYGYTF.